Each of the 28 T cell receptor beta chains below was sequenced from the same sample in a study of CD8+ T cells in alopecia areata. cDNA reverse transcribed from extracted RNA served as the sequencing template. This table comes from immunoSEQ multiplex PCR, and its TCRdb copy is limited to in-frame clones, with some not included. The sample lists more than 150,000 clones; about 60% were seen once. Sample treatment: oral pan-JAK inhibitor, 5-10 mg twice daily. The source was CD8+ T cells sorted from blood, collected at week 24, from a patient treated with tofacitinib. Receptor source: a human donor with alopecia areata.

This rearrangement joins TRBV13 to TRBJ2-5; D is undetermined. Trimming took off 5 bases at V and 2 bases at J, with 12 bases between the two ends. Germline-derived CDR1 and CDR2 are PRHDT and FYEKMQ (reference sequence). The CDR3 length is 14 residues. The CDR3 DNA reads as TGTGCCAGCAGCCCTGGACCGGTACAAGAGACCCAGTACTTC. This gives the protein CASSPGPVQETQYF.

The chain uses TRBV6-5 and TRBJ2-1, with TRBD2 matching 10 bases. Trimming cost V 0 bases and J 3 bases; bases outside gene matches: 2. The CDR3 totals 16 residues. In germline, CDR1 is MNHEY, CDR2 SVGAGI. Here the CDR3 DNA reads TGTGCCAGCAGTTACTCCCTAGCGGGGGACTACAATGAGCAGTTCTTC. Translated, it gives CASSYSLAGDYNEQFF.

This chain connects TRBV7-9 to TRBJ2-1; perhaps D is TRBD1 or TRBD2 (5 bases each). In germline, CDR1 is SEHNR, CDR2 FQNEAQ (reference sequence). This CDR3 has 11 residues. With 0 bases removed from V and 14 bases from J, the gap between germline ends came to 8 bases. CDR3 nucleotides: TGTGCCAGCAGCTTAGCGGGGGACGAGTTCTTC. Amino acids: CASSLAGDEFF. Full variable domain (outside the CDR3, taken from reference TRBV7-9 and TRBJ2-1): DTGVSQNPRHKITKRGQNVTFRCDPISEHNRLYWYRQTLGQGPEFLTYFQNEAQLEKSRLLSDRFSAERPKGSFSTLEIQRTEQGDSAMYLCASSLAGDEFFGPGTRLTVL.

The genes are TRBV4-1 and TRBJ2-7; D is unresolved. The germline CDR1 and CDR2 sequences are MGHRA and YSYEKL. Trimming cost V 4 bases and J 3 bases, with 13 bases left between them. The CDR3 loop spans 14 amino acids. CDR3 sequence: CASSPEFGSYEQYF. The CDR3 DNA is TGCGCCAGCAGCCCTGAATTCGGCAGCTACGAGCAGTACTTC.

This clone appeared a few times. The V gene is TRBV5-1, the J gene TRBJ2-1; tentatively, D is TRBD1 (5 bases). V was shortened by 2 bases and J by 3 bases, with 12 bases between the two germline ends. CDR1 and CDR2 from the germline V gene are SGHRS and YFSETQ. CDR3 size: 15 residues. CDR3 sequence reads: CASSFREIGYNEQFF. In nucleotides, the CDR3 is TGCGCCAGCAGCTTCAGGGAAATTGGCTACAATGAGCAGTTCTTC.

The chain combines TRBV2 with TRBJ2-5; TRBD2 agrees at 12 bases. The CDR3 is 15 amino acids. Germline CDR1 reads SNHLY; CDR2 reads FYNNEI. Here the CDR3 DNA reads TGTGCGAATCGTGGACTAGCGGGGATTCAAGAGACCCAGTACTTC. Translating gives CANRGLAGIQETQYF.

This chain connects TRBV7-9 to TRBJ2-5; TRBD1 or TRBD2 may be the D gene (6 bases each). The CDR3 covers 14 residues. Trimming stripped 5 bases from V and 4 bases from J, with 14 bases between. Germline V lookup: CDR1 SEHNR, CDR2 FQNEAQ (reference sequence). In nucleotides, the CDR3 is TGTGCCAGCAGCCCGCGGGACAAAGCAGAGACCCAGTACTTC. It encodes CASSPRDKAETQYF. Looking up the rest from reference TRBV7-9 and TRBJ2-5 gives the full variable domain: DTGVSQNPRHKITKRGQNVTFRCDPISEHNRLYWYRQTLGQGPEFLTYFQNEAQLEKSRLLSDRFSAERPKGSFSTLEIQRTEQGDSAMYLCASSPRDKAETQYFGPGTRLLVL.

This chain links TRBV4-1 with TRBJ2-2; TRBD2 is a possible D gene (7 bases). The CDR3 totals 15 residues. Germline CDR1 and CDR2: MGHRA and YSYEKL. V lost 4 bases and J 6 bases, leaving 15 bases between the germline ends. DNA for the CDR3: TGCGCCAGCAGCCTGGGTGGAGGGGGGGCCGGGGAGCTGTTTTTT. Its translation is CASSLGGGGAGELFF.

The rearrangement links TRBV6-5 to TRBJ2-7; possible D gene TRBD1, 6 bases. This CDR3 has 15 residues. Trimming pared 2 bases from V and 2 bases from J, leaving 13 bases between. Germline CDR1 and CDR2: MNHEY and SVGAGI. CDR3 in DNA: TGTGCCAGCAGTTACGGACAGTCATCTACCTACGAGCAGTACTTC. Protein sequence: CASSYGQSSTYEQYF.

The chain couples TRBV5-1 to TRBJ1-6; D is unresolved. The CDR3 spans 15 residues. Germline V lookup: CDR1 SGHRS, CDR2 YFSETQ. Trimming took off 7 bases at V and 5 bases at J, with 16 bases between the two ends. The chain's CDR3 is CASGQDEGNNSPLHF. The CDR3 nucleotides read TGCGCCAGCGGGCAAGACGAAGGGAATAATTCACCCCTCCACTTT.

The chain employs TRBV5-1 and TRBJ2-1; the match to TRBD2 covers 8 bases. This CDR3 comprises 15 residues. Germline V lookup: CDR1 SGHRS, CDR2 YFSETQ. The trim removed 6 bases at V and 8 bases at J, leaving 13 bases unmatched. The CDR3 DNA is TGCGCCAGCACGCGAGCGGGGGCCAGCTCCCATGAGCAGTTCTTC. The encoded protein is CASTRAGASSHEQFF.

The V and J genes are TRBV5-6 and TRBJ1-5; D not resolved. The V end was cut by 3 bases, the J end by 6 bases, with 16 bases between. Germline CDR1 SGHDT, CDR2 YYEEEE. The CDR3 has 15 amino acids. The CDR3 protein is CASSWGGGMGQPQHF. In nucleotides, the CDR3 is TGTGCCAGCAGCTGGGGAGGAGGGATGGGTCAGCCCCAGCATTTT.

CDR3 nucleotides: TGTGCCAGTAGGGATTGGACATCCTATAACTATGGCTACACCTTC. Protein product: CASRDWTSYNYGYTF. The V and J genes are TRBV19 and TRBJ1-2, with a weak D call TRBD1 (5 bases). From germline, CDR1 is LNHDA and CDR2 SQIVND (reference sequence). The V gene lost 6 bases and the J gene lost 1 base, with 15 bases spanning the gap. There are 15 residues in the CDR3.

This clone has just one count. This sequence joins TRBV27 and TRBJ1-2; D gene uncertain. With 3 bases removed from V and 7 bases from J, the gap between germline ends came to 12 bases. Germline V lookup: CDR1 MNHEY, CDR2 SMNVEV (reference sequence). The CDR3 has 13 residues. The CDR3 loop is CASSFGGGGGYTF. The CDR3 DNA reads TGTGCCAGCAGTTTTGGCGGTGGAGGTGGCTACACCTTC.

This clone was picked up one time. The CDR3: CASSPLTGAAQYF. CDR3 DNA sequence: TGTGCCAGCAGCCCCTTGACGGGGGCGGCCCAGTACTTC. The rearrangement uses TRBV7-3 and TRBJ2-5, with D perhaps being TRBD1 or TRBD2 (6 bases each). The CDR3 spans 13 residues. CDR1 is SGHTA and CDR2 is FQGTGA in the germline V gene. V was clipped by 5 bases and J by 9 bases, with 16 bases between them. Full variable domain (rest looked up from reference TRBV7-3 and TRBJ2-5): GAGVSQTPSNKVTEKGKYVELRCDPISGHTALYWYRQSLGQGPEFLIYFQGTGAADDSGLPNDRFFAVRPEGSVSTLKIQRTERGDSAVYLCASSPLTGAAQYFGPGTRLLVL.

This clone was seen more than once but under ten times. This chain connects TRBV27 to TRBJ2-5; 7 nucleotides match TRBD2. The CDR3 has 15 residues. Germline assignment: CDR1 MNHEY and CDR2 SMNVEV (reference sequence). The V gene end was trimmed by 4 bases and the J gene end by 5 bases; junction bases not matched to a gene: 10. The CDR3 spells CASSWEGRLGETQYF. As DNA, the CDR3 is TGTGCCAGCAGTTGGGAGGGTAGGCTTGGGGAGACCCAGTACTTC.

This clone turned up a few times. The V gene is TRBV5-5, the J gene TRBJ2-7; TRBD1 agrees at 7 bases. Germline V gene data show CDR1 as SGHKS and CDR2 as YYEKEE (reference sequence). V was pared by 0 bases and J by 1 base, with 7 bases of the junction left unmatched. The CDR3 is 16 residues long. The CDR3: CASSLDGDRVSYEQYF. The CDR3 DNA is TGTGCCAGCAGCTTGGATGGAGACAGGGTTTCCTACGAGCAGTACTTC.

The V call is TRBV6-1, the J call TRBJ2-7; weak D call: TRBD2 (5 bases). This CDR3 comprises 14 residues. V shed 6 bases and J shed 0 bases, with 12 bases lying between them. Germline V gene data show CDR1 as MNHNS and CDR2 as SASEGT. Here the CDR3 reads CASRTRASSYEQYF. The CDR3 coding sequence is TGTGCCAGCAGAACTAGGGCCTCCTCCTACGAGCAGTACTTC.

This chain connects TRBV7-9 to TRBJ2-2; TRBD1 matches 7 bases. The J segment lost 6 bases and the V segment lost 5 bases, leaving 6 bases of the junction unmatched. The germline V gene has CDR1 SEHNR and CDR2 FQNEAQ (reference sequence). The CDR3 covers 14 residues. The CDR3: CASSPRQGPGELFF. CDR3 in DNA: TGTGCCAGCAGCCCGAGACAGGGTCCCGGGGAGCTGTTTTTT.

The chain uses TRBV19 and TRBJ2-5; D remains ambiguous. The ends were cut back, 10 bases at V and 1 base at J, with 4 bases in the middle. The CDR3 loop spans 10 amino acids. The germline gives CDR1 LNHDA, CDR2 SQIVND (reference sequence). CDR3 bases: TGTGCCACCACCCAAGAGACCCAGTACTTC. It yields the protein CATTQETQYF.

This chain connects TRBV29-1 to TRBJ2-6, with D perhaps TRBD2 (5 bases). The CDR3 has 13 residues. V shed 7 bases and J shed 1 base, with 8 bases lying between them. The germline V gene encodes CDR1 SQVTM and CDR2 ANQGSEA. The CDR3 DNA is TGCAGCGCCGGGGATTCTGGGGCCAACGTCCTGACTTTC. Translation gives CSAGDSGANVLTF.

The V call is TRBV30, the J call TRBJ2-4, with D possibly matching TRBD2 (6 bases). The CDR3 is made up of 14 amino acids. With 1 base removed from V and 2 bases from J, the gap between germline ends came to 9 bases. Germline V CDR1 and CDR2: GTSNPN, SVGIG (reference sequence). In nucleotides, the CDR3 is TGTGCCTGGAGTGCTGGGGGGACCAAAAACATTCAGTACTTC. Its protein product is CAWSAGGTKNIQYF.

The CDR3 is CASSTGTSSRVEQYF. DNA for the CDR3: TGTGCCAGCAGCACCGGGACTAGCTCACGGGTCGAGCAGTACTTC. J is TRBJ2-7 and V is TRBV27, with 9 bases aligning to TRBD2. Trimming removed 6 bases from V and 6 bases from J; junction bases left unmatched: 12. The CDR3 is made up of 15 amino acids. Germline V gene sequence: CDR1 MNHEY, CDR2 SMNVEV (reference sequence).

The chain joins TRBV27 to TRBJ2-6, with TRBD1 matching 12 bases. Trimming cost V 6 bases and J 3 bases; bases outside gene matches: 12. Germline V gene data show CDR1 as MNHEY and CDR2 as SMNVEV (reference sequence). This CDR3 has 19 amino acids. CDR3 region: CASREESGTGGGGANVLTF. CDR3 in DNA: TGTGCCAGCAGAGAGGAGTCCGGGACAGGGGGCGGTGGGGCCAACGTCCTGACTTTC.

The chain has TRBV23-1 and TRBJ1-1; D gene uncertain. TRBV23-1 is an open reading frame, and its role is uncertain. The CDR3 runs to 13 residues. The V and J ends lost 0 bases and 2 bases respectively, with 4 bases between them. CDR3 protein: CASSQSTNTEAFF. The CDR3 DNA reads as TGCGCCAGCAGTCAATCGACTAACACTGAAGCTTTCTTT.

V usage is TRBV7-9 and J usage is TRBJ2-3, with D perhaps matching TRBD2 (5 bases). Germline V gene data show CDR1 as SEHNR and CDR2 as FQNEAQ (reference sequence). V lost 7 bases, J lost 6 bases, and 20 bases lay in between. This CDR3 contains 15 residues. DNA of the CDR3: TGTGCCAGCATATCTAGCCGAGCCTTCGTGGATACGCAGTATTTT. This translates into CASISSRAFVDTQYF.

The chain links TRBV2 to TRBJ2-7; 8 nucleotides agree with TRBD2. The CDR3 is 12 amino acids. Germline V gene data show CDR1 as SNHLY and CDR2 as FYNNEI. After removal of 6 bases from V and 5 bases from J, the junction contained 3 bases not matched to a gene. Here the CDR3 DNA reads TGTGCCAGCAGAGGGACTAGAGACGAGCAGTACTTC. Its protein is CASRGTRDEQYF.

This clone was seen more than once but under ten times. This chain joins TRBV29-1 and TRBJ2-3, with TRBD1 identical over 7 bases. The CDR3 contains 15 residues. Germline values: CDR1 SQVTM, CDR2 ANQGSEA. V dropped 5 bases and J dropped 3; count of bases not matched to a gene: 11. The DNA for the CDR3 is TGCAGCGTTCTTGGGACAGATCATGCGACAGATACGCAGTATTTT. This gives the protein CSVLGTDHATDTQYF.